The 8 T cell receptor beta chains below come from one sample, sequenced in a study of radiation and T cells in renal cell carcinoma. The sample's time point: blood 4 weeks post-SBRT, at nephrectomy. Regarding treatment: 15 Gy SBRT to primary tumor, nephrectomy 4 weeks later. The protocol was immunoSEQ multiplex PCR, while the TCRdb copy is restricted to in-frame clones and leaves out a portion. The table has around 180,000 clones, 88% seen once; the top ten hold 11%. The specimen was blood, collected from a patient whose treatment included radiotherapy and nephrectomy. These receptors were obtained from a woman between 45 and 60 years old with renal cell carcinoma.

CDR3 sequence: CASSLGGTTGNTIYF. The CDR3 nucleotides read TGTGCCAGCAGCTTGGGGGGAACGACTGGAAACACCATATATTTT. The V call is TRBV5-5, the J call TRBJ1-3, with no clear D. Germline assignment: CDR1 SGHKS and CDR2 YYEKEE (reference sequence). The V end was cut by 0 bases, the J end by 2 bases, with 9 bases between. The CDR3 totals 15 residues.

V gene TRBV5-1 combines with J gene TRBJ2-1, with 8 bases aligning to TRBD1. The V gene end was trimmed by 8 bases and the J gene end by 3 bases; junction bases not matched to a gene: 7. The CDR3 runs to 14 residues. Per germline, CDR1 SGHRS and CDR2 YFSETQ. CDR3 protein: CASTDREYYNEQFF. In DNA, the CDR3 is TGCGCCAGTACGGACAGGGAATACTACAATGAGCAGTTCTTC. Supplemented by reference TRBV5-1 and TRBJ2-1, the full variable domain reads KAGVTQTPRYLIKTRGQQVTLSCSPISGHRSVSWYQQTPGQGLQFLFEYFSETQRNKGNFPGRFSGRQFSNSRSEMNVSTLELGDSALYLCASTDREYYNEQFFGPGTRLTVL.

CDR3 nucleotide sequence: TGTGCCAGTAGTACCCGGACAGGGGTGGGAAATCAGCCCCAGCATTTT. Translated, it gives CASSTRTGVGNQPQHF. The chain has TRBV19 and TRBJ1-5, with TRBD1 identical over 9 bases. Trimming took 4 bases from V and 4 from J; bases not matched to a gene: 8. Germline V gene sequence: CDR1 LNHDA, CDR2 SQIVND (reference sequence). The CDR3 covers 16 residues.

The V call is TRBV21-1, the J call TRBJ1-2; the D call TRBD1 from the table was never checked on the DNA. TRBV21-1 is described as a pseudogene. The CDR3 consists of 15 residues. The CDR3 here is CASSKHRTGFYGYTF. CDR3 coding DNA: TGTGCCAGCAGCAAACATCGGACAGGGTTCTATGGCTACACCTTC.

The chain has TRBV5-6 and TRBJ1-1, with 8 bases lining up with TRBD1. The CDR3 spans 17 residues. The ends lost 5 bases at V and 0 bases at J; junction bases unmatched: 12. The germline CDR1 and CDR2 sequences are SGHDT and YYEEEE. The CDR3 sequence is CASRPPGQVTMNTEAFF. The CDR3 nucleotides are TGTGCCAGCAGACCCCCGGGACAGGTTACGATGAACACTGAAGCTTTCTTT.

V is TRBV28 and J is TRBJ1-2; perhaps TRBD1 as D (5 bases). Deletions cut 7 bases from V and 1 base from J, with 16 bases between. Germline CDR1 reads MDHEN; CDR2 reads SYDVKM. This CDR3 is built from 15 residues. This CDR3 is CASILAGHDNYGYTF. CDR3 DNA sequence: TGTGCCAGCATCCTGGCAGGGCACGATAACTATGGCTACACCTTC.

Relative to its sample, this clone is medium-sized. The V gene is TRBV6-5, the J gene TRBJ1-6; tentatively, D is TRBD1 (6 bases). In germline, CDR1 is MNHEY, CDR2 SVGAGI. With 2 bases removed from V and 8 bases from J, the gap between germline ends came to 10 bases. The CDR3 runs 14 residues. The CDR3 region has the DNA TGTGCCAGCAGTTACGGACAGCTCCATTCACCCCTCCACTTT. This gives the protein CASSYGQLHSPLHF.

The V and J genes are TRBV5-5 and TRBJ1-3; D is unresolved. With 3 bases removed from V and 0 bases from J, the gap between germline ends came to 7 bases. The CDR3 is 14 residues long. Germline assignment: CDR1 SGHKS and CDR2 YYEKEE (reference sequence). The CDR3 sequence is CASSSYSSGNTIYF. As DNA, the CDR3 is TGTGCCAGCAGCTCGTATTCCTCTGGAAACACCATATATTTT.